The 24 T cell receptor beta chains reported below all come from one sample, sequenced in a study of OX40 agonist ivuxolimab in advanced cancers. Clones were sequenced by immunoSEQ multiplex PCR, and TCRdb holds only the in-frame ones, with some missing. The data hold 72,000 or so clones, with around 80% observed a single time. Sequencing was performed on CD4+ or CD8+ T cells sorted from blood, taken in a trial of the OX40 agonist ivuxolimab. These receptors were obtained from an adult with an advanced solid tumor such as melanoma, head and neck, liver or kidney cancer.

The genes are TRBV5-1 and TRBJ1-3; D is possibly TRBD1 (6 bases). The CDR3 has 17 residues. Germline CDR1 and CDR2: SGHRS and YFSETQ. V lost 4 bases and J lost 2, with 19 bases in between. CDR3 DNA: TGCGCCAGCAGCAAGGAGGGAACCACAGGGACTGGAAACACCATATATTTT. It yields the protein CASSKEGTTGTGNTIYF. Variable domain in full (rest from reference TRBV5-1 and TRBJ1-3): KAGVTQTPRYLIKTRGQQVTLSCSPISGHRSVSWYQQTPGQGLQFLFEYFSETQRNKGNFPGRFSGRQFSNSRSEMNVSTLELGDSALYLCASSKEGTTGTGNTIYFGEGSWLTVV.

The chain has TRBV5-1 and TRBJ2-2, with 10 bases matching TRBD2. The V and J ends lost 2 bases and 4 bases, in that order; junction bases with no gene match: 8. The CDR3 is made up of 17 amino acids. CDR1 is SGHRS, CDR2 YFSETQ, per germline. The CDR3 sequence is CASSFGTSGTITGELFF. As DNA, the CDR3 is TGCGCCAGCAGCTTCGGAACTAGCGGGACGATCACCGGGGAGCTGTTTTTT. The whole variable domain, remainder taken from reference TRBV5-1 and TRBJ2-2, is KAGVTQTPRYLIKTRGQQVTLSCSPISGHRSVSWYQQTPGQGLQFLFEYFSETQRNKGNFPGRFSGRQFSNSRSEMNVSTLELGDSALYLCASSFGTSGTITGELFFGEGSRLTVL.

The V call is TRBV18, the J call TRBJ1-1; 7 nucleotides align to TRBD1. This CDR3 region has 15 residues. Unmatched junction bases numbered 5, after V lost 3 bases and J lost 1 base. From germline, CDR1 is KGHSH and CDR2 LQKENI. CDR3 in DNA: TGTGCCAGCTCACCCAGGGACAGCTCGAACACTGAAGCTTTCTTT. It is translated as CASSPRDSSNTEAFF.

In DNA form, the CDR3 reads TGTGCCAGCAGCTCCCGATCGAACACTGAAGCTTTCTTT. It is translated as CASSSRSNTEAFF. The chain joins TRBV7-6 to TRBJ1-1, with D uncertain. The CDR3 has 13 residues. Trimming left V 4 bases short and J 1 base short, with 7 bases between. Looked up from germline, CDR1 is SGHVS and CDR2 is FNYEAQ.

The chain links TRBV5-1 to TRBJ2-5, with D tentatively TRBD1 (5 bases). Germline V gene lookup returns CDR1 SGHRS and CDR2 YFSETQ. This CDR3 is built from 16 residues. The V end lost 5 bases, the J end lost 5 bases, and 22 bases lay between the germline ends. The CDR3 spells CASSHSEGEGLETQYF. Here the CDR3 DNA reads TGCGCCAGCAGTCATTCCGAAGGGGAAGGGTTGGAGACCCAGTACTTC.

The chain has TRBV18 and TRBJ1-1; unclear D gene. The CDR3 runs to 12 residues. V lost 6 bases to trimming and J lost 8 bases, with 13 bases between them. In germline, CDR1 is KGHSH, CDR2 LQKENI. The CDR3 is CASSPVKEEAFF. In DNA, the CDR3 is TGTGCCAGCTCCCCGGTGAAGGAAGAAGCTTTCTTT. The full variable domain, completed using reference TRBV18 and TRBJ1-1, is NAGVMQNPRHLVRRRGQEARLRCSPMKGHSHVYWYRQLPEEGLKFMVYLQKENIIDESGMPKERFSAEFPKEGPSILRIQQVVRGDSAAYFCASSPVKEEAFFGQGTRLTVV.

The chain employs TRBV7-3 and TRBJ2-2; D not certain. The CDR3 is 14 residues long. Per germline, CDR1 SGHTA and CDR2 FQGTGA. Trimming removed 3 bases from V and 5 bases from J, with 10 bases in between. CDR3 loop: CASSFEGRTGELFF. The CDR3 bases are TGTGCCAGCAGCTTCGAAGGGCGGACCGGGGAGCTGTTTTTT.

This clone was seen once. The rearrangement links TRBV11-2 to TRBJ2-5, with 10 nucleotides matching TRBD2. The CDR3 sequence is 18 residues long. The junction had 12 bases not matched to a gene; V was cut back by 0 bases and J by 5 bases. Germline-derived CDR1 and CDR2 are SGHAT and FQNNGV. In nucleotides, the CDR3 is TGTGCCAGCAGCTTAGACGGAAACGGAGCGGGGGGGTCTGAGACCCAGTACTTC. Protein: CASSLDGNGAGGSETQYF.

V usage is TRBV27 and J usage is TRBJ2-1, with 10 bases that match TRBD1. This CDR3 comprises 16 residues. Germline lookup yields CDR1 MNHEY and CDR2 SMNVEV (reference sequence). J was trimmed by 3 bases and V by 7 bases; bases with no gene match: 9. The CDR3 coding sequence is TGTGCCAGCAATAGCCAGGGACAGGGGTTCTACAATGAGCAGTTCTTC. Its translation is CASNSQGQGFYNEQFF.

The chain joins TRBV19 to TRBJ1-1; no firm D call. The CDR3 is 15 residues long. Trimming removed 7 bases at V and 1 base at J, with 16 bases between. Germline V gives CDR1 LNHDA, CDR2 SQIVND (reference sequence). DNA for the CDR3: TGTGCCAGTAAGGCGGGGATAGAAAGGAACACTGAAGCTTTCTTT. Residues: CASKAGIERNTEAFF.

The chain joins TRBV2 to TRBJ1-1; D gene unclear. This CDR3 has 16 residues. Germline loops: CDR1 SNHLY, CDR2 FYNNEI. V gave up 2 bases and J gave up 1 base, with 14 bases separating them. The CDR3 spells CASSERGRSANTEAFF. DNA for the CDR3: TGTGCCAGCAGTGAACGTGGCAGGTCGGCGAACACTGAAGCTTTCTTT.

The chain combines TRBV30 with TRBJ1-2; D is unresolved. Trimming pared 1 base from V and 8 bases from J, leaving 5 bases between. The CDR3 spans 10 residues. Germline CDR1 and CDR2: GTSNPN and SVGIG (reference sequence). The CDR3: CAWSAGGYTF. Written as DNA, the CDR3 is TGTGCCTGGAGTGCCGGGGGCTACACCTTC.

CDR3 protein: CASSLRELYEQYF. CDR3 DNA: TGTGCCAGCAGCCTACGGGAACTCTACGAGCAGTACTTC. The V call is TRBV7-9, the J call TRBJ2-7; D is possibly TRBD2 (5 bases). Germline CDR1 reads SEHNR; CDR2 reads FQNEAQ (reference sequence). Trimming removed 5 bases from V and 3 bases from J, with 11 bases in between. This CDR3 contains 13 residues.

This chain uses TRBV19 with TRBJ1-6; D possibly corresponds to TRBD1 (6 bases). Germline CDR1 and CDR2: LNHDA and SQIVND (reference sequence). The CDR3 spans 13 residues. CDR3 DNA sequence: TGTGCGGCCCAGGGGTTTATGGATTCACCCCTCCACTTT. It specifies CAAQGFMDSPLHF.

The chain uses TRBV1 and TRBJ2-3. TRBV1 constitutes a pseudogene. The CDR3 sequence is 15 residues long. The CDR3 sequence is CTSSQGGSSTDTQYF. The DNA of the CDR3 is TGCACCAGCAGCCAAGGGGGTAGTAGCACAGATACGCAGTATTTT.

This clone was detected only a few times. V gene TRBV11-3 combines with J gene TRBJ2-3; TRBD2 aligns across 9 bases. The germline gives CDR1 SGHNT, CDR2 YENEEA. Germline trimming cut 5 bases from V and 1 base from J; bases unmatched to any gene: 13. The CDR3 totals 18 residues. The CDR3 loop reads CASSPGLAWEVGTDTQYF. For the CDR3, the DNA is TGTGCCAGCAGCCCGGGACTAGCTTGGGAGGTGGGCACAGATACGCAGTATTTT.

The chain uses TRBV18 and TRBJ2-5; a weak D match, TRBD1 (5 bases). Germline V gene data show CDR1 as KGHSH and CDR2 as LQKENI. CDR3 size: 14 residues. The V and J ends lost 3 bases and 0 bases respectively, with 8 bases between them. The DNA of the CDR3 is TGTGCCAGCTCACCCCAGACAGACCAAGAGACCCAGTACTTC. Its translation: CASSPQTDQETQYF.

The chain has TRBV13 and TRBJ2-5; 12 nucleotides align to TRBD1. Trimming cost V 5 bases and J 1 base; bases outside gene matches: 5. This CDR3 has 16 residues. Looked up from germline, CDR1 is PRHDT and CDR2 is FYEKMQ (reference sequence). CDR3 bases: TGTGCCAGCAGCCCGGGACAGGGGGCAGTCCAAGAGACCCAGTACTTC. Translation gives CASSPGQGAVQETQYF.

The rearrangement links TRBV5-4 to TRBJ1-6, with D unresolved. There are 15 residues in the CDR3. Trimming took 10 bases from V and 6 from J, leaving 20 bases between them. Germline V gene data show CDR1 as SGHNT and CDR2 as YYREEE (reference sequence). In nucleotides, the CDR3 is TGTGCCCTCCAGCCGAACGGCGACATTAATTCACCCCTCCACTTT. Amino acid sequence: CALQPNGDINSPLHF.

The rearrangement links TRBV2 to TRBJ2-5; D possibly uses TRBD1 or TRBD2 (5 bases each). The CDR3 runs 14 residues. CDR1 is SNHLY and CDR2 is FYNNEI in the germline V gene. V was cut by 6 bases and J by 1 base, with 12 bases left in between. Here the CDR3 reads CASSQGRLQETQYF. CDR3 DNA: TGTGCCAGCAGCCAGGGACGACTCCAAGAGACCCAGTACTTC.

This chain links TRBV5-6 with TRBJ2-5; D may be TRBD1 (5 bases). CDR1 and CDR2 (germline): SGHDT, YYEEEE. V shed 0 bases and J shed 10 bases, with 10 bases lying between them. The CDR3 extends over 12 amino acids. CDR3 sequence reads: CASSLGVGDQYF. The CDR3 DNA reads TGTGCCAGCAGCTTGGGGGTAGGGGACCAGTACTTC.

The chain couples TRBV2 to TRBJ2-1; D not certain. This CDR3 has 16 residues. Germline V lookup: CDR1 SNHLY, CDR2 FYNNEI. Trimming cost V 6 bases and J 0 bases, with 15 bases left between them. The CDR3 reads CASRDPLSSSYNEQFF. CDR3 bases: TGTGCCAGCAGGGACCCTCTATCGAGCTCCTACAATGAGCAGTTCTTC.

This chain links TRBV6-6 with TRBJ2-7, with D perhaps assigned TRBD1 or TRBD2 (5 bases each). The CDR3 consists of 15 residues. Germline CDR1 and CDR2: MNHNY and SVGAGI (reference sequence). Trimming pared 2 bases from V and 7 bases from J, leaving 18 bases between. The CDR3 DNA reads TGTGCCAGCAGTTACACAGGTACCAGAGGACTGGAGCAGTACTTC. Translating gives CASSYTGTRGLEQYF.

The chain joins TRBV5-1 to TRBJ2-3; TRBD2 matches 10 bases. This CDR3 has 15 residues. Germline V gene lookup returns CDR1 SGHRS and CDR2 YFSETQ. With 1 base clipped from V and 6 bases from J, the junction kept 5 bases outside the gene matches. The CDR3 spells CASSLQRGGLDTQYF. DNA of the CDR3: TGCGCCAGCAGCTTGCAGCGGGGGGGCCTTGATACGCAGTATTTT.